These T cell receptor beta chains were read from a single sample in a study of blood T cells in healthy people across ages. TCRdb redid the calling of the 5' RACE reads with MiXCR, one entry per CDR3 protein. The sample has about 800,000 distinct CDR3 sequences, about 46% seen once. The sequenced material came from blood. The receptor source for this set is an elderly man in good health. Both conserved end residues are part of each CDR3. The order of the fields is clone size, V gene, CDR3 protein. Clone size is shown for a subset of rows, as once, few, many or a class of expanded clone.

NA TRBV19 CASSEGAGGDGYTF
NA TRBV7-9 CASSFARETQETQYF
few TRBV28 CASSFNGQHNPYEQYF
NA TRBV11-2 CASSLVMGTTDTQYF
NA TRBV11-2 CASSPVGGRNIQYF
NA TRBV27 CASSLGAGGLPEQYF
NA TRBV29-1 CSVGGGSGKYNEQYF
few TRBV9 CASSSATLAETQYF
few TRBV9 CASSPGGGADTQYF
NA TRBV27 CASSLSKGAVSYEQYF
NA TRBV6-6 CASSSLPAGPGETQYF
NA TRBV19 CASSSHGELFF
NA TRBV20-1 CSALRVPSSYNEQFF
once TRBV5-6 CASSVGPGRNTQYF
NA TRBV15 CATSFGQENNEQFF
NA TRBV20-1 CSAINGGSDTQYF
NA TRBV12-3/TRBV12-4 CASSGLSVDEQFF
NA TRBV2 CARGTSGHNEQFF
NA TRBV2 CASSGEGLGTQYF
NA TRBV7-2 CASSAGENYEQYF
NA TRBV4-2 CASSQPPGQIMNTEAFF
NA TRBV21-1 CASSNNRVGNYGYTF
NA TRBV6-5 CASSLLFSTDTQYF
NA TRBV20-1 CSALPAGVEDTQYF
few TRBV3-1 CASSPPGELTEAFF
once TRBV6-1 CASSEYSGDQAFF
few TRBV7-2 CASSLQGGSFYEQYF
few TRBV9 CASSVFSSGRNTGELFF
many TRBV5-1 CASSFGSTDTQYF
NA TRBV12-3/TRBV12-4 CASSLMLAGGEETQYF
few TRBV20-1 CSASDSGRASIEQYF
many TRBV5-1 CASSSGPGNNEQFF
NA TRBV30 CAWSVGQDGGEAFF
few TRBV30 CAWSVGPYNEQFF
NA TRBV7-9 CASSFGLYNEQFF